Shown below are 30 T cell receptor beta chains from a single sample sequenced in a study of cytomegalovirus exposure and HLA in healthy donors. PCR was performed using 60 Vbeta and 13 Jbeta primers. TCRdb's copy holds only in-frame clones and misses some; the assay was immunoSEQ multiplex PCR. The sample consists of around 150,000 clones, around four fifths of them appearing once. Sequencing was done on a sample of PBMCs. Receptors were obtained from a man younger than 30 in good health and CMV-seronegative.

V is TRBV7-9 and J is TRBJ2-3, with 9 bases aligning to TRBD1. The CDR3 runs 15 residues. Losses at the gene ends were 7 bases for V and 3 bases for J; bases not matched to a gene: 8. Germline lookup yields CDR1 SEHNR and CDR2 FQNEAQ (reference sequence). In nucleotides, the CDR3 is TGTGCCAGCACCCAGTGGACAGGGGAAACAGATACGCAGTATTTT. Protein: CASTQWTGETDTQYF.

The CDR3 loop is CASSVEGSTQYF. Here the CDR3 DNA reads TGTGCCAGCAGTGTTGAGGGAAGTACGCAGTATTTT. The J gene is TRBJ2-3, the V gene TRBV2; a possible D gene is TRBD2 (5 bases). Germline lookup yields CDR1 SNHLY and CDR2 FYNNEI. Trimming took off 4 bases at V and 8 bases at J, with 10 bases between the two ends. This CDR3 has 12 residues.

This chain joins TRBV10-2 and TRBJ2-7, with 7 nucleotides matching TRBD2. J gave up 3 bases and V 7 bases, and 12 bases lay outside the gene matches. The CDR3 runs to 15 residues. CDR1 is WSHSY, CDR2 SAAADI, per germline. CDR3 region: CASNLGGGTGYEQYF. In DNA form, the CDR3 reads TGCGCCAGCAATCTCGGGGGAGGGACGGGCTACGAGCAGTACTTC.

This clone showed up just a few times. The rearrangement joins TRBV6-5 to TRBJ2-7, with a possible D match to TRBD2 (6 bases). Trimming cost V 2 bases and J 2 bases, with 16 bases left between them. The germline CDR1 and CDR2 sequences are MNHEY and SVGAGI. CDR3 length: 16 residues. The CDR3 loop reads CASSYGMSGSPYEQYF. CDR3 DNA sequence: TGTGCCAGCAGTTACGGGATGAGCGGGTCCCCCTACGAGCAGTACTTC.

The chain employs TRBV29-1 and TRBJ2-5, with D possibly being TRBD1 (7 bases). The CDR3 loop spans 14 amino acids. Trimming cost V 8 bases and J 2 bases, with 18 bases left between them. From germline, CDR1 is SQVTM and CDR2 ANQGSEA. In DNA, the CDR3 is TGCAGCATGGGGACCCAGGGGGGACAAGAGACCCAGTACTTC. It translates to CSMGTQGGQETQYF. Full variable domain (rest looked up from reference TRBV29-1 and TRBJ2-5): SAVISQKPSRDICQRGTSLTIQCQVDSQVTMMFWYRQQPGQSLTLIATANQGSEATYESGFVIDKFPISRPNLTFSTLTVSNMSPEDSSIYLCSMGTQGGQETQYFGPGTRLLVL.

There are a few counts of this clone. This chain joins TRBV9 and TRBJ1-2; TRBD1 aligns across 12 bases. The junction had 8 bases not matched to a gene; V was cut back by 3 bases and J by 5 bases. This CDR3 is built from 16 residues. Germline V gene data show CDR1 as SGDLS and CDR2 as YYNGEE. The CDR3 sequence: CASSATGTGGGYGYTF. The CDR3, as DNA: TGTGCCAGCAGCGCAACAGGGACAGGGGGCGGGTATGGCTACACCTTC.

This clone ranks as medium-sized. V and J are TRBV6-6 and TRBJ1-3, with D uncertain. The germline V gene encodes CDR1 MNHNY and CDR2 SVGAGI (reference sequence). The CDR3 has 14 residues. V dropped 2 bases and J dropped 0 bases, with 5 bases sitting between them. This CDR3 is CASSYRDSGNTIYF. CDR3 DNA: TGTGCCAGCAGTTACCGGGACTCTGGAAACACCATATATTTT.

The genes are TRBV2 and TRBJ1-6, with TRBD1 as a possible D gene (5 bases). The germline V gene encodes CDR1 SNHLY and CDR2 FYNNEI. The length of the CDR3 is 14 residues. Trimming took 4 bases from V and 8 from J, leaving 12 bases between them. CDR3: CASSARGIDSPLHF. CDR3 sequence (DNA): TGTGCCAGCAGTGCAAGGGGAATCGATTCACCCCTCCACTTT.

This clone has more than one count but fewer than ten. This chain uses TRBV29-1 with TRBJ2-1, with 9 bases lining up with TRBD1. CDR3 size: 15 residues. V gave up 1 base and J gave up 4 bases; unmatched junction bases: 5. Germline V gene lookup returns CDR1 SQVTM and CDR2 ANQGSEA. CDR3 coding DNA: TGCAGCGTTGAAGGGACAGGGGTGATATACAATGAGCAGTTCTTC. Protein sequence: CSVEGTGVIYNEQFF.

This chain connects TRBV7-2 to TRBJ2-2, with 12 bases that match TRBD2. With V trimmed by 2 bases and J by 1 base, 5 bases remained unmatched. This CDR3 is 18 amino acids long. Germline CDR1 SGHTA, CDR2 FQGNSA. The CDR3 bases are TGTGCCAGCAGCTTAACTCGACTAGCGGGGGTGAACACCGGGGAGCTGTTTTTT. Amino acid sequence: CASSLTRLAGVNTGELFF.

The CDR3 is CASSLVPREDEKLFF. CDR3 nucleotides: TGTGCCAGCAGCTTAGTGCCCAGGGAAGATGAAAAACTGTTTTTT. V and J are TRBV7-9 and TRBJ1-4, with a tentative D call TRBD1 (5 bases). In germline, CDR1 is SEHNR, CDR2 FQNEAQ (reference sequence). The length of the CDR3 is 15 residues. V lost 1 base and J lost 6, with 12 bases in between.

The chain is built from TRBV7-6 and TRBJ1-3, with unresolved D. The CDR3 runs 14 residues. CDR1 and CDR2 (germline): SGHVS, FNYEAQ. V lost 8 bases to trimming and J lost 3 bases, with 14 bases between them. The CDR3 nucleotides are TGTGCCAGCGCTAGAGGAGGGTTTGGAAACACCATATATTTT. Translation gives CASARGGFGNTIYF.

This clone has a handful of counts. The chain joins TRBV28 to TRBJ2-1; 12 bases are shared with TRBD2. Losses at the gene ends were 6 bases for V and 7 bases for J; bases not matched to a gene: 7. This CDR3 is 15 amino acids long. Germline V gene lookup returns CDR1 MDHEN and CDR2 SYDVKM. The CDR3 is CASRQLAGGGNEQFF. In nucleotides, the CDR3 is TGTGCCAGCAGACAACTAGCGGGAGGAGGGAATGAGCAGTTCTTC.

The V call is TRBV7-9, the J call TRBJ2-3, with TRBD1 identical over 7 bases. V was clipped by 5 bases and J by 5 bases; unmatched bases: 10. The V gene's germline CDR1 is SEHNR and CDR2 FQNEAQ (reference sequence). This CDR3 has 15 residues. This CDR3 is CASSPGGWIGDTQYF. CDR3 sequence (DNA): TGTGCCAGCAGCCCAGGGGGTTGGATAGGAGATACGCAGTATTTT.

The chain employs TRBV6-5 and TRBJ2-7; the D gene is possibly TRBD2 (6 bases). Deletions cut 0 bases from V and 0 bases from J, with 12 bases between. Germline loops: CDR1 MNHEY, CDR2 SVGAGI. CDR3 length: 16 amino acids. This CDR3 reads CASSYSSMGGSYEQYF. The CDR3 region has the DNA TGTGCCAGCAGTTACTCGAGTATGGGGGGCTCCTACGAGCAGTACTTC.

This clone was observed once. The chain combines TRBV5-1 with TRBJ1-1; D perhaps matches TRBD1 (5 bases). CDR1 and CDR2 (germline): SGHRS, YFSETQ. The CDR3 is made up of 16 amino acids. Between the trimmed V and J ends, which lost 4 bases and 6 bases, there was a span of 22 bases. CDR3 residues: CASSPGAGFPLSEAFF. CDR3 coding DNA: TGCGCCAGCAGCCCTGGGGCAGGGTTTCCTCTGTCTGAAGCTTTCTTT.

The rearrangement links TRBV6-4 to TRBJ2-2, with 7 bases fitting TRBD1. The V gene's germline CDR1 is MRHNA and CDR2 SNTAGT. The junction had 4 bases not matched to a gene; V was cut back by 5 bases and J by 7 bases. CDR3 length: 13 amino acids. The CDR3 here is CASSTGTVGELFF. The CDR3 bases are TGTGCCAGCAGTACCGGGACAGTCGGGGAGCTGTTTTTT.

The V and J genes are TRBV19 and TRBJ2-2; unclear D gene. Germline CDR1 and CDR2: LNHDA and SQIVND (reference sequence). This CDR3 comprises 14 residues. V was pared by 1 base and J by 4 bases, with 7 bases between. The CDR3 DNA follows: TGTGCCAGTAGTATAGCAGGATCCACCGGGGAGCTGTTTTTT. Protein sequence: CASSIAGSTGELFF.

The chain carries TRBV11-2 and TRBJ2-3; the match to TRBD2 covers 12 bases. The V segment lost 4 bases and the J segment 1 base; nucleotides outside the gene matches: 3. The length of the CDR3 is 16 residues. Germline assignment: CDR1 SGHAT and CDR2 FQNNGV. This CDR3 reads CASSSSGGAGTDTQYF. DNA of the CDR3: TGTGCCAGCAGCTCTAGCGGGGGGGCCGGCACAGATACGCAGTATTTT.

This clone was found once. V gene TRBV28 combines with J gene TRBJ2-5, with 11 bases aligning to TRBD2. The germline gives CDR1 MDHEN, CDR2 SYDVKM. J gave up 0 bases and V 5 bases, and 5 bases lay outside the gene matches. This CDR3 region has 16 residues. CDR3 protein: CASSAWGLADQETQYF. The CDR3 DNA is TGTGCCAGCAGTGCCTGGGGACTAGCGGACCAAGAGACCCAGTACTTC.

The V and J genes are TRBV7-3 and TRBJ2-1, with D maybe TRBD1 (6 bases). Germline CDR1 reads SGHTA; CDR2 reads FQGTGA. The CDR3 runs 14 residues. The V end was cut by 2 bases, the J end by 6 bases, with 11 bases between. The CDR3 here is CASSLEGQSNEQFF. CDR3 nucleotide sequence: TGTGCCAGCAGCTTAGAAGGACAGAGCAATGAGCAGTTCTTC.

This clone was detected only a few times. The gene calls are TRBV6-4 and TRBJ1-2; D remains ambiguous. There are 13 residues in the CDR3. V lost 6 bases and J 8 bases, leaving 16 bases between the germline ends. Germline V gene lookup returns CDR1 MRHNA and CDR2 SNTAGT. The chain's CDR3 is CASRPGAAGGYTF. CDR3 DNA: TGTGCCAGCAGACCCGGAGCCGCGGGAGGCTACACCTTC.

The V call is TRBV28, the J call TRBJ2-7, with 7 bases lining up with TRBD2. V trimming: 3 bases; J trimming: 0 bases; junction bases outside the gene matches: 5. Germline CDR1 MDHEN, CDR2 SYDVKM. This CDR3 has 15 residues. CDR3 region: CASSLGRETSYEQYF. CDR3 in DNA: TGTGCCAGCAGTTTGGGGCGGGAGACCTCCTACGAGCAGTACTTC.

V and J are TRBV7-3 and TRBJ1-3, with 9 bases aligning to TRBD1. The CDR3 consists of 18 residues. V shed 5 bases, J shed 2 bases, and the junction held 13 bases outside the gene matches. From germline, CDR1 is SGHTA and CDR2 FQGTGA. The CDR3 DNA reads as TGTGCCAGCAGCCCGACAGGGGGGCCCCCAGGTACTGGAAACACCATATATTTT. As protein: CASSPTGGPPGTGNTIYF.

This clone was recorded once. DNA for the CDR3: TGTGCCAGCACCATTAGCGGGGGAAGGCAGACCCAGTACTTC. Encoded protein: CASTISGGRQTQYF. The chain links TRBV7-9 to TRBJ2-5; 9 bases align to TRBD2. Unmatched junction bases numbered 9, after V lost 7 bases and J lost 6 bases. CDR1 and CDR2 (germline): SEHNR, FQNEAQ (reference sequence). This CDR3 is 14 amino acids long.

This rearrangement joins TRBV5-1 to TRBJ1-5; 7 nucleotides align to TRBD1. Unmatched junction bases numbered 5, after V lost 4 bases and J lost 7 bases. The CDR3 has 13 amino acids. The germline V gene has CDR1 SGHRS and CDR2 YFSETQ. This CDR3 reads CASSLRQGQPQHF. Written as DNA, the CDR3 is TGCGCCAGCAGCCTAAGACAGGGCCAGCCCCAGCATTTT.

CDR3 loop: CASSTQTGWFGNEQFF. The CDR3 nucleotides read TGTGCCAGCAGCACGCAGACAGGGTGGTTTGGGAATGAGCAGTTCTTC. V is TRBV5-4 and J is TRBJ2-1; 7 bases fit TRBD1. The V gene's germline CDR1 is SGHNT and CDR2 YYREEE (reference sequence). Trimming took 4 bases from V and 7 from J; bases not matched to a gene: 14. The CDR3 sequence is 16 residues long.

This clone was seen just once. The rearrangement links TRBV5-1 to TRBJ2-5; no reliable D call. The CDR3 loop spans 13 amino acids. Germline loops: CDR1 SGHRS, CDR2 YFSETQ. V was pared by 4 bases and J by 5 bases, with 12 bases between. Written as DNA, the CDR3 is TGCGCCAGCAGCGTCCTAGGCGATGAGACCCAGTACTTC. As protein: CASSVLGDETQYF. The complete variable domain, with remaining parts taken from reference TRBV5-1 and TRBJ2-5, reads KAGVTQTPRYLIKTRGQQVTLSCSPISGHRSVSWYQQTPGQGLQFLFEYFSETQRNKGNFPGRFSGRQFSNSRSEMNVSTLELGDSALYLCASSVLGDETQYFGPGTRLLVL.

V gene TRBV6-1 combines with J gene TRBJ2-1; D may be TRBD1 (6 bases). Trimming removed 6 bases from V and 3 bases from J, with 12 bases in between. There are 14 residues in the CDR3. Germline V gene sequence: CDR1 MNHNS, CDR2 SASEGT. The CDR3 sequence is CASSEQGNYNEQFF. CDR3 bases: TGTGCCAGCAGCGAGCAGGGGAACTACAATGAGCAGTTCTTC.

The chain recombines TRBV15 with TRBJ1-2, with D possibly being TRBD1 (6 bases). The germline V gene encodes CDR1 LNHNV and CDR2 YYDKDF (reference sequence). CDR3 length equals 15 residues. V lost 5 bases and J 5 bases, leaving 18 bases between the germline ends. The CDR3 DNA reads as TGTGCCACCAGCTCTCCACGTGGCAGGGGATATGGCTACACCTTC. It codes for CATSSPRGRGYGYTF.